The 18 T cell receptor beta chains in this list originate from one sample, sequenced in a study of blood T cell repertoires in COVID-19 (dated by TCRdb to 2018 to 2021). The library was produced with the immunoSEQ multiplex PCR assay. Drawn from immuneACCESS, this table holds only the in-frame rearrangements with V and J called that TCRdb kept. Clones are partly lost; checked studies trace under half to an unresolved V gene and leave the rest unexplained. In all, the sample holds over 110,000 clones, and 88% of those were seen once. The ten largest account for roughly 30% of the sample. The sample was peripheral blood. The source is a human donor in a cohort sampled during active COVID-19.

This chain links TRBV5-1 with TRBJ1-2; D remains unclear. The CDR3 is made up of 14 amino acids. Germline V lookup: CDR1 SGHRS, CDR2 YFSETQ. Trimming shortened V by 0 bases and J by 7 bases, and 13 bases separated the two germline ends. CDR3 DNA sequence: TGCGCCAGCAGCTTGGATCGGGGTCTGTCTGGCTACACCTTC. Its protein product is CASSLDRGLSGYTF.

The chain combines TRBV12-5 with TRBJ1-5; 7 positions agree with TRBD1. The V segment lost 3 bases and the J segment 7 bases; nucleotides outside the gene matches: 9. Germline lookup yields CDR1 LGHNT and CDR2 FRNRAP. The length of the CDR3 is 15 residues. CDR3 coding DNA: TGTGCTAGTGGTTTAAGAGACAGGGAAGCACAGCCCCAGCATTTT. This translates into CASGLRDREAQPQHF.

The CDR3 protein is CATSPGEGLAFF. DNA of the CDR3: TGTGCCACCAGCCCGGGGGAGGGCTTAGCTTTCTTT. The rearrangement uses TRBV15 and TRBJ1-1, with D tentatively TRBD1 (5 bases). The V end lost 5 bases, the J end lost 10 bases, and 14 bases lay between the germline ends. The CDR3 is made up of 12 amino acids. Per germline, CDR1 LNHNV and CDR2 YYDKDF (reference sequence). The full variable domain, with the rest looked up from reference TRBV15 and TRBJ1-1, is DAMVIQNPRYQVTQFGKPVTLSCSQTLNHNVMYWYQQKSSQAPKLLFHYYDKDFNNEADTPDNFQSRRPNTSFCFLDIRSPGLGDTAMYLCATSPGEGLAFFGQGTRLTVV.

The rearrangement links TRBV5-1 to TRBJ2-7, with TRBD1 identical over 11 bases. The junction had 9 bases not matched to a gene; V was cut back by 4 bases and J by 3 bases. Looked up from germline, CDR1 is SGHRS and CDR2 is YFSETQ. The CDR3 has 16 residues. The CDR3 sequence is CASSAGQGARFYEQYF. DNA for the CDR3: TGCGCCAGCAGCGCTGGACAGGGGGCGCGATTCTACGAGCAGTACTTC.

The chain carries TRBV10-3 and TRBJ1-2; perhaps TRBD1 as D (6 bases). CDR3 size: 16 residues. V was trimmed by 0 bases and J by 3 bases, leaving 14 bases between them. Germline CDR1 and CDR2: ENHRY and SYGVKD. The CDR3, as DNA: TGTGCCATCAGTGAGTCTCCGCAGGGGAGATACTATGGCTACACCTTC. It encodes CAISESPQGRYYGYTF.

This chain connects TRBV30 to TRBJ1-4; 10 nucleotides line up with TRBD1. Germline V gene sequence: CDR1 GTSNPN, CDR2 SVGIG (reference sequence). The length of the CDR3 is 13 residues. The trim removed 6 bases at V and 7 bases at J, leaving 5 bases unmatched. CDR3 sequence reads: CACLDRGVEKLFF. CDR3 sequence (DNA): TGTGCCTGCCTGGACAGGGGGGTTGAAAAACTGTTTTTT.

This clone was counted a few times. The chain combines TRBV7-9 with TRBJ1-1, with TRBD1 identical over 7 bases. V shed 1 base, J shed 11 bases, and the junction held 7 bases outside the gene matches. Germline loops: CDR1 SEHNR, CDR2 FQNEAQ (reference sequence). This CDR3 has 13 residues. CDR3 sequence reads: CASSLGRTGGAFF. CDR3 bases: TGTGCCAGCAGCTTAGGTCGGACAGGTGGGGCTTTCTTT.

This clone was picked up a small number of times. The chain is built from TRBV2 and TRBJ1-1; D possibly corresponds to TRBD1 (6 bases). Germline V gene lookup returns CDR1 SNHLY and CDR2 FYNNEI. The germline V and J ends were trimmed by 6 bases and 5 bases, with 16 bases remaining between them. The CDR3 totals 14 residues. CDR3 in DNA: TGTGCCAGCAGGTCCCCAGGGGTAGGGACTGAAGCTTTCTTT. Its translation: CASRSPGVGTEAFF. Together with reference TRBV2 and TRBJ1-1, the CDR3 gives the full variable domain: EPEVTQTPSHQVTQMGQEVILRCVPISNHLYFYWYRQILGQKVEFLVSFYNNEISEKSEIFDDQFSVERPDGSNFTLKIRSTKLEDSAMYFCASRSPGVGTEAFFGQGTRLTVV.

Here the CDR3 DNA reads TGTGCCAGCAGCCAAGGAATGGAGCCGGAGGACGAGCATGGCTACACCTTC. It is translated as CASSQGMEPEDEHGYTF. The genes are TRBV3-1 (or the pseudogene TRBV3-2) and TRBJ1-2, with D unclear. V lost 1 base to trimming and J lost 6 bases, with 21 bases between them. The CDR3 runs to 17 residues. The germline V gene has CDR1 LGHDT and CDR2 YNNKEL (reference sequence).

The chain carries TRBV6-5 and TRBJ2-7; D might be TRBD1 (5 bases). Trimming left V 10 bases short and J 6 bases short, with 25 bases between. Germline V gene data show CDR1 as MNHEY and CDR2 as SVGAGI. This CDR3 region has 15 residues. CDR3 residues: CATVTGSRTESEQYF. The CDR3 region has the DNA TGTGCCACCGTCACAGGTTCGAGAACTGAGAGCGAGCAGTACTTC.

The chain links TRBV6-5 to TRBJ2-1; 7 bases agree with TRBD1. With 5 bases clipped from V and 4 bases from J, the junction kept 8 bases outside the gene matches. CDR1 is MNHEY, CDR2 SVGAGI, per germline. This CDR3 has 15 residues. The CDR3 sequence: CASSNLRDSYNEQFF. Here the CDR3 DNA reads TGTGCCAGCAGTAACCTCCGGGACAGTTACAATGAGCAGTTCTTC.

The rearrangement joins TRBV3-1 (or the pseudogene TRBV3-2) to TRBJ2-1, with 10 bases matching TRBD2. Looked up from germline, CDR1 is LGHDT and CDR2 is YNNKEL (reference sequence). The CDR3 covers 16 residues. The V gene end was trimmed by 4 bases and the J gene end by 6 bases; junction bases not matched to a gene: 9. The CDR3 region has the DNA TGTGCCAGCAGCCCCCTTAGCGGGGGGAGGTCCAATGAGCAGTTCTTC. Its translation: CASSPLSGGRSNEQFF.

The chain uses TRBV11-3 and TRBJ2-1, with a tentative D call TRBD1 (6 bases). Looked up from germline, CDR1 is SGHNT and CDR2 is YENEEA. V lost 5 bases and J lost 4, with 12 bases in between. The CDR3 is 14 amino acids. The CDR3 bases are TGTGCCAGCAGCAACCCACAGGGATACAATGAGCAGTTCTTC. Translating it yields CASSNPQGYNEQFF.

The chain employs TRBV11-1 and TRBJ2-5; the match to TRBD1 covers 10 bases. V trimming: 5 bases; J trimming: 5 bases; junction bases outside the gene matches: 8. CDR1 is SGHAT and CDR2 is FQDESV in the germline V gene (reference sequence). The CDR3 has 15 residues. This CDR3 is CASSHDRGRRETQYF. The CDR3 DNA is TGTGCCAGCAGCCACGACAGGGGGCGGCGGGAGACCCAGTACTTC.

V and J are TRBV3-1 (or the pseudogene TRBV3-2) and TRBJ2-2; D is perhaps TRBD2 (5 bases). This CDR3 comprises 17 residues. Germline values: CDR1 LGHDT, CDR2 YNNKEL (reference sequence). V was trimmed by 0 bases and J by 6 bases, leaving 17 bases between them. The CDR3 DNA reads as TGTGCCAGCAGCCAAGAAGTTGAGGGCCCCAGTTCCGGGGAGCTGTTTTTT. Translated, it gives CASSQEVEGPSSGELFF.

The V call is TRBV3-1 (or the pseudogene TRBV3-2), the J call TRBJ2-7; TRBD2 agrees at 7 bases. Per the germline V gene, CDR1 is LGHDT and CDR2 is YNNKEL (reference sequence). This CDR3 is built from 14 residues. The V gene end was trimmed by 7 bases and the J gene end by 6 bases; junction bases not matched to a gene: 12. The CDR3 region has the DNA TGTGCCAGCACCCCTGGGGGGGTAGGTGGCGAGCAGTACTTC. Translated: CASTPGGVGGEQYF.

This rearrangement joins TRBV14 to TRBJ2-2; D gene uncertain. The CDR3 is 15 amino acids. Germline V lookup: CDR1 SGHDN, CDR2 FVKESK. V dropped 0 bases and J dropped 5 bases, with 10 bases sitting between them. The CDR3 loop reads CASSQDRLETGELFF. The CDR3 DNA reads as TGTGCCAGCAGCCAAGATCGCCTAGAAACCGGGGAGCTGTTTTTT.

The chain combines TRBV7-2 with TRBJ2-2; TRBD2 matches at 14 bases. Germline lookup yields CDR1 SGHTA and CDR2 FQGNSA. The CDR3 is 17 amino acids. J was trimmed by 4 bases and V by 4 bases; bases with no gene match: 5. The CDR3 sequence: CASSYRTSGGSTGELFF. The CDR3 DNA sequence: TGTGCCAGCAGCTACCGGACTAGCGGGGGGAGCACCGGGGAGCTGTTTTTT.